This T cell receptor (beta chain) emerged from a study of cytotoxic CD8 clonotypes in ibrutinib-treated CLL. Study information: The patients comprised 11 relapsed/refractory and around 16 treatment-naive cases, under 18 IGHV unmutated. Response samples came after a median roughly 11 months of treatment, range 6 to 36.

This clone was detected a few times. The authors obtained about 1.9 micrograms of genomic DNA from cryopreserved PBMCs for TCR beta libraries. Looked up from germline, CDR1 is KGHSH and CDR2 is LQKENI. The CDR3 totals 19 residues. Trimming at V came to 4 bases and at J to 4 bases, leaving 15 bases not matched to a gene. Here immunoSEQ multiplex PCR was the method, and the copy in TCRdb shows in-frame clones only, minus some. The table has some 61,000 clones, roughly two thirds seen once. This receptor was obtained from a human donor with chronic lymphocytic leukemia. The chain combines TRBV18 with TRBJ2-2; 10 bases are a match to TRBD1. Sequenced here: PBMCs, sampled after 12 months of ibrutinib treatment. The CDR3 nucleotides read TGTGCCAGCTCACTTAAGACAGGGGGCGTAGGAGGTCGCACCGGGGAGCTGTTTTTT. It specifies CASSLKTGGVGGRTGELFF.